This T cell receptor beta chain was captured by sequencing in a study of blood T cell repertoires in COVID-19. Germline CDR1 SQVTM, CDR2 ANQGSEA. Trimming removed 0 bases from V and 5 bases from J, with 7 bases in between. This CDR3 is 12 amino acids long. The table came from immunoSEQ multiplex PCR; TCRdb's copy has only in-frame clones and leaves some out. The sample includes a few hundred thousand clones, around 88% seen only once; the top ten take roughly 14%. Recruitment covered some 25 US areas and drew participants whose ages spanned 18 to 89 years. Sequencing used PBMCs or T cells enriched from blood (not recorded which). The TCR was taken from a woman between 45 and 60 years old with acute COVID-19. This sequence joins TRBV29-1 and TRBJ1-2; D remains ambiguous. This chain's CDR3 is CSVEDNEYGYTF. CDR3 DNA sequence: TGCAGCGTTGAAGATAACGAGTATGGCTACACCTTC.